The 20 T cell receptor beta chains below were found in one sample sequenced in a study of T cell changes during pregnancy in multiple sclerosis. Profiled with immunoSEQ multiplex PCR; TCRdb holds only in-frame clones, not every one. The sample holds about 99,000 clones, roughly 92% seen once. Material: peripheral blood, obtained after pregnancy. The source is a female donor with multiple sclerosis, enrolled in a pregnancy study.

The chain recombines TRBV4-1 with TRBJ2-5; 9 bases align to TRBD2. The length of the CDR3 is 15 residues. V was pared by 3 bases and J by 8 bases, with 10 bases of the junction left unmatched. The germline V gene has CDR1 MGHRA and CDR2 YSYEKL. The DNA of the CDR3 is TGCGCCAGCAGCCAGAGCGGGAGGCCGATAGAAACCCAGTACTTC. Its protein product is CASSQSGRPIETQYF.

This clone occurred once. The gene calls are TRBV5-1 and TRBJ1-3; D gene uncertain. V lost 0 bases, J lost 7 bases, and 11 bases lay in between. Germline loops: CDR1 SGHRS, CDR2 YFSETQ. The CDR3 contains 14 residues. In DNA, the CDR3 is TGCGCCAGCAGCTTGGATCCAGGTGGGAACACCATATATTTT. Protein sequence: CASSLDPGGNTIYF.

The chain's CDR3 is CASTPGQGPDTQYF. Written as DNA, the CDR3 is TGTGCCAGCACCCCGGGACAGGGACCAGATACGCAGTATTTT. This sequence joins TRBV6-4 and TRBJ2-3, with 9 bases fitting TRBD1. The CDR3 is made up of 14 amino acids. Per the germline V gene, CDR1 is MRHNA and CDR2 is SNTAGT. Trimming removed 7 bases from V and 4 bases from J; junction bases left unmatched: 6.

Here the CDR3 DNA reads TGTGCCAGCAGCCAGGCGGACAGGTTCACCGGGGAGCTGTTTTTT. Protein: CASSQADRFTGELFF. This chain connects TRBV7-9 to TRBJ2-2; 7 bases are a match to TRBD1. V trimming: 5 bases; J trimming: 4 bases; junction bases outside the gene matches: 7. This CDR3 comprises 15 residues. CDR1 is SEHNR, CDR2 FQNEAQ, per germline (reference sequence).

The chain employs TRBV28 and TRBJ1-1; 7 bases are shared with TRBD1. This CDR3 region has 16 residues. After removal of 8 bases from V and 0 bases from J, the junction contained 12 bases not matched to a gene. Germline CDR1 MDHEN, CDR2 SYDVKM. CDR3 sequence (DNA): TGTGCCAGCGGGGTTTCCCCAGGGGGATTGAACACTGAAGCTTTCTTT. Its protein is CASGVSPGGLNTEAFF.

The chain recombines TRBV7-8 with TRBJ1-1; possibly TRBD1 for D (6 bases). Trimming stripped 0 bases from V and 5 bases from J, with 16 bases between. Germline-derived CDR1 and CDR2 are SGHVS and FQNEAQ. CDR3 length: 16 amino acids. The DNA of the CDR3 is TGTGCCAGCAGCTTAGCAGACAGGCAGGTGAGGACTGAAGCTTTCTTT. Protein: CASSLADRQVRTEAFF.

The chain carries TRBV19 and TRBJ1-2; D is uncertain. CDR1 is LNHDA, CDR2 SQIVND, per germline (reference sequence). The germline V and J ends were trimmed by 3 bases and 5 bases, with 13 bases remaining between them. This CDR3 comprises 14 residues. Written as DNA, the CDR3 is TGTGCCAGTAGTATGGGAGTTGGTAGTTATGGCTACACCTTC. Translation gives CASSMGVGSYGYTF.

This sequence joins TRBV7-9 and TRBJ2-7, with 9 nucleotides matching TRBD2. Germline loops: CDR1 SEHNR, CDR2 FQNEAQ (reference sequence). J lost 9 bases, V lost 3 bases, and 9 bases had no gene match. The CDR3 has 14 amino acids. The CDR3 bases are TGTGCCAGCAGCTTCGGGTTAGCGGGAGCAGTGCAGTACTTC. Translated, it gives CASSFGLAGAVQYF.

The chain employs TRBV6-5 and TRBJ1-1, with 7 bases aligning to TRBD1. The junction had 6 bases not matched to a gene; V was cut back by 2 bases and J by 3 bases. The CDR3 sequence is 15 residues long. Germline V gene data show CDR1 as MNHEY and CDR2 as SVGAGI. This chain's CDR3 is CASSYLGTVDTEAFF. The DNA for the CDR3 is TGTGCCAGCAGTTACCTTGGGACAGTGGACACTGAAGCTTTCTTT.

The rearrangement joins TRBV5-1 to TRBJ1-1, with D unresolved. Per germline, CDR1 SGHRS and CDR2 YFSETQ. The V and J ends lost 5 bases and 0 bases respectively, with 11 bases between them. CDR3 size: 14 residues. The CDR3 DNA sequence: TGCGCCAGCAGACCCGACGGGATGAACACTGAAGCTTTCTTT. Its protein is CASRPDGMNTEAFF.

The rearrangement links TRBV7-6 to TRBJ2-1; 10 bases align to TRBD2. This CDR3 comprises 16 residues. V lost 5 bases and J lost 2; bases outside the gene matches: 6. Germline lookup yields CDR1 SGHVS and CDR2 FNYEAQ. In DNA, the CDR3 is TGTGCCAGCAGCCTTCTAGCGGGAGTCACCTACAATGAGCAGTTCTTC. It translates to CASSLLAGVTYNEQFF.

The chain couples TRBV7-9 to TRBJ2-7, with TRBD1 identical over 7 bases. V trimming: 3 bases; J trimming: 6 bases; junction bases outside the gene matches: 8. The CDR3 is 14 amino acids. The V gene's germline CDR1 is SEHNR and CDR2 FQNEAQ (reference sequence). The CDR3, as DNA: TGTGCCAGCAGCTTGGGACAGACCCTGGGCGAGCAGTACTTC. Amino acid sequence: CASSLGQTLGEQYF.

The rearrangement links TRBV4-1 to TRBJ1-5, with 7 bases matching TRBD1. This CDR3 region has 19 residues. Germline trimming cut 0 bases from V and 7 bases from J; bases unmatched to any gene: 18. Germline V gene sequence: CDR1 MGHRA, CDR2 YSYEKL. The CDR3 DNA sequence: TGCGCCAGCAGCCAAGATGTGGCAGGGGGGAACGGGGGAGGACAGCCCCAGCATTTT. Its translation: CASSQDVAGGNGGGQPQHF.

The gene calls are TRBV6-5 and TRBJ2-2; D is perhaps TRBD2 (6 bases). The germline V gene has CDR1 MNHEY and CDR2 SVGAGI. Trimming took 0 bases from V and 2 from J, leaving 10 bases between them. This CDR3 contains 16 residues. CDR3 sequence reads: CASSYSWDSNTGELFF. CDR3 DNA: TGTGCCAGCAGTTACTCATGGGACTCCAACACCGGGGAGCTGTTTTTT.

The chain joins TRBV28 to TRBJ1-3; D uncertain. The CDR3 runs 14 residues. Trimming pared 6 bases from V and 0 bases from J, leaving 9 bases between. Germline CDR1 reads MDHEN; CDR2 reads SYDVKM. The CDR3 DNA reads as TGTGCCAGCAGACCGCAGAACTCTGGAAACACCATATATTTT. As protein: CASRPQNSGNTIYF.

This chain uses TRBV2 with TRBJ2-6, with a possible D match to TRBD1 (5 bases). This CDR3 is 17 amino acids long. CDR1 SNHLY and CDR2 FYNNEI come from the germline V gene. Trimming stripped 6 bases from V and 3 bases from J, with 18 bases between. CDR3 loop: CASRIGEIVVGANVLTF. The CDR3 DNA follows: TGTGCCAGCAGGATAGGGGAAATAGTGGTTGGGGCCAACGTCCTGACTTTC.

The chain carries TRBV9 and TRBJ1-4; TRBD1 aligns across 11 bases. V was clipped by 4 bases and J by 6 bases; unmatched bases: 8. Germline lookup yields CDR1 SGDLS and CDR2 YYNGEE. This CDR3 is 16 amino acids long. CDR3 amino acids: CASSSGRDRGYEKLFF. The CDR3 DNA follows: TGTGCCAGCAGCTCCGGGAGGGACAGGGGGTATGAAAAACTGTTTTTT.

CDR3 DNA: TGTGCCAGTAATGAAGCCCCCTGGCCCCAGCATTTT. This encodes CASNEAPWPQHF. The chain couples TRBV19 to TRBJ1-5; D is ambiguous. The CDR3 extends over 12 amino acids. V lost 7 bases to trimming and J lost 9 bases, with 13 bases between them. The germline V gene encodes CDR1 LNHDA and CDR2 SQIVND (reference sequence).

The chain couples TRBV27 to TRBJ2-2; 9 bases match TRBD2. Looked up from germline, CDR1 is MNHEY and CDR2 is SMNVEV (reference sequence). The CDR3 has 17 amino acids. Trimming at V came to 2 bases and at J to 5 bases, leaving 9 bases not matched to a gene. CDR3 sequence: CASSLGIAGVGTGELFF. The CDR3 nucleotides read TGTGCCAGCAGTTTAGGGATAGCGGGAGTAGGGACCGGGGAGCTGTTTTTT.

CDR3 sequence reads: CASRDRGPPSEKLFF. The CDR3 DNA reads as TGTGCCAGCAGGGACAGGGGGCCTCCTAGTGAAAAACTGTTTTTT. The chain carries TRBV27 and TRBJ1-4, with 11 bases matching TRBD1. With V trimmed by 6 bases and J by 7 bases, 7 bases remained unmatched. CDR1 is MNHEY, CDR2 SMNVEV, per germline (reference sequence). CDR3 length equals 15 residues.